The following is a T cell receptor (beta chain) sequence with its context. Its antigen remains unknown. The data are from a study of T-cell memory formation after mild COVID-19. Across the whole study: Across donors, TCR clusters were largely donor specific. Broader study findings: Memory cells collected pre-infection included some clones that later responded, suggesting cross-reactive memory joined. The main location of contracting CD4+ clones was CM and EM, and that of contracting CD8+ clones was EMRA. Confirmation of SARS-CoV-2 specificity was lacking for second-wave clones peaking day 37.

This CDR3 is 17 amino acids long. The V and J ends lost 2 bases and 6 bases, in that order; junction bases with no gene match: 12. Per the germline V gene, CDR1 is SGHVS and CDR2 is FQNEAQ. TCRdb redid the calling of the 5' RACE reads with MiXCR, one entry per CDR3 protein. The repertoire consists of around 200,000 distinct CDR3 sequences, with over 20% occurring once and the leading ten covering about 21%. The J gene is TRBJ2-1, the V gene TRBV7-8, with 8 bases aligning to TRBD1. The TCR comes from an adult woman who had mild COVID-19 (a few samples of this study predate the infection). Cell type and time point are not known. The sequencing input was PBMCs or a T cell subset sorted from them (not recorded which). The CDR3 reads CASSLSRQGRAVNEQFF. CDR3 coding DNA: TGTGCCAGCAGCTTATCCAGACAGGGGAGAGCGGTCAATGAGCAGTTCTTC.